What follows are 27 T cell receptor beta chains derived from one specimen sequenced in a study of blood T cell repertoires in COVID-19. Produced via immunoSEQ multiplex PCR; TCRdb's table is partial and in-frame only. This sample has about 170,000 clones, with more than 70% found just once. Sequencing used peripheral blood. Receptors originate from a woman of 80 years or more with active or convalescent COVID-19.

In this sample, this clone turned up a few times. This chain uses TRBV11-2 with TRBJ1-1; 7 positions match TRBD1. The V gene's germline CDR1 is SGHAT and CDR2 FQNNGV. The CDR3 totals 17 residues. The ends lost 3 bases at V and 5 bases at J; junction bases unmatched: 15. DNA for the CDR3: TGTGCCAGCAGCTTGGATGACAGGGTAAGGGTTGAGACTGAAGCTTTCTTT. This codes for CASSLDDRVRVETEAFF.

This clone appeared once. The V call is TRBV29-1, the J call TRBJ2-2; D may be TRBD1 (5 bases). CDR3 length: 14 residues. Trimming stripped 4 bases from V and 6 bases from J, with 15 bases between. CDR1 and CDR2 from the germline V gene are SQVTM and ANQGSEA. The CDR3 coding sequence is TGCAGCGTTGTGGGCAGGGTAGATTCCGGGGAGCTGTTTTTT. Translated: CSVVGRVDSGELFF.

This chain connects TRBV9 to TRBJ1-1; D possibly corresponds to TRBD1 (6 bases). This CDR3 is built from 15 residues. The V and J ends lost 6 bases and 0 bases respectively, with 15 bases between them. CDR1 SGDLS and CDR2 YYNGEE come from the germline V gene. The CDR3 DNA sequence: TGTGCCAGCACCTCGCCCGGACAGTTGAACACTGAAGCTTTCTTT. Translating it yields CASTSPGQLNTEAFF.

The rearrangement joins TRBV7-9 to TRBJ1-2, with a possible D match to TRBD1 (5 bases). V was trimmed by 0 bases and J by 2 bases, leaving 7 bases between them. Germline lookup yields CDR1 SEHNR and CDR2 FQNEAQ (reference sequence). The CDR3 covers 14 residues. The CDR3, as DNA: TGTGCCAGCAGCTTAGCAGGGGTGAACTATGGCTACACCTTC. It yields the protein CASSLAGVNYGYTF.

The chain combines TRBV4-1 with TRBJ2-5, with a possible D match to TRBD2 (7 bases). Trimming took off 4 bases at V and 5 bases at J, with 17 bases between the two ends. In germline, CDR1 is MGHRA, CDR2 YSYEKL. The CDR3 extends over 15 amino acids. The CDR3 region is CASSLRGGTGETQYF. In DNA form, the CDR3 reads TGCGCCAGCAGCCTTAGGGGGGGTACGGGCGAGACCCAGTACTTC.

CDR3 nucleotides: TGTGCCAGCAGCAAAATCCCTAGCGGGAGGAAGGCAGATACGCAGTATTTT. Translated, it gives CASSKIPSGRKADTQYF. This rearrangement joins TRBV21-1 to TRBJ2-3; the D call of TRBD2 is as the table states it, not checked on the DNA. TRBV21-1 constitutes a pseudogene. This CDR3 spans 17 amino acids.

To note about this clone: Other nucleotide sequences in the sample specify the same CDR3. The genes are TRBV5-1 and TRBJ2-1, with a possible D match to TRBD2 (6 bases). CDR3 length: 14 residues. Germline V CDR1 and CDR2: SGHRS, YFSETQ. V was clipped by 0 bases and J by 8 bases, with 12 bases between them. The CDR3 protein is CASSLDGSGDEQFF. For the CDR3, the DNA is TGCGCCAGCAGCTTGGACGGCTCGGGGGATGAGCAGTTCTTC.

CDR3 nucleotide sequence: TGTGCCAGCAGTACAGCGGGTTTTACTGAAGCTTTCTTT. As protein: CASSTAGFTEAFF. This rearrangement joins TRBV14 to TRBJ1-1; no reliable D call. The V and J ends lost 6 bases and 5 bases respectively, with 13 bases between them. CDR1 SGHDN and CDR2 FVKESK come from the germline V gene. CDR3 length equals 13 residues. The whole variable domain, filled in from reference TRBV14 and TRBJ1-1, reads EAGVTQFPSHSVIEKGQTVTLRCDPISGHDNLYWYRRVMGKEIKFLLHFVKESKQDESGMPNNRFLAERTGGTYSTLKVQPAELEDSGVYFCASSTAGFTEAFFGQGTRLTVV.

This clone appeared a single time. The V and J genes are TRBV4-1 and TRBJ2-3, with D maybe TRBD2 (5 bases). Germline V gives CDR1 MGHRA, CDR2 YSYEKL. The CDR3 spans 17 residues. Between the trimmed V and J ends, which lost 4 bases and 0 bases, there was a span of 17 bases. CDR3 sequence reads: CASSLGEGPTSTDTQYF. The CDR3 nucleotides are TGCGCCAGCAGCCTTGGAGAGGGCCCCACTAGCACAGATACGCAGTATTTT.

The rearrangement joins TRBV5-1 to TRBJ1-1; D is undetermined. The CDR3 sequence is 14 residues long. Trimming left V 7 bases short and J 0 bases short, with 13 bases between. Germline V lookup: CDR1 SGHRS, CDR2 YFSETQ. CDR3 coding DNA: TGCGCCAGCGAGGGCGGCACCTTGAACACTGAAGCTTTCTTT. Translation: CASEGGTLNTEAFF.

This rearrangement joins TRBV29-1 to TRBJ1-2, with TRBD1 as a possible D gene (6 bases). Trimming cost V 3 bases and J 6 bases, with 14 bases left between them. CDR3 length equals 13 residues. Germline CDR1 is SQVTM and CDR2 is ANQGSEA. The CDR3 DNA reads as TGCAGCGTTGATGTGGGCAGGGGAAATGGCTACACCTTC. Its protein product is CSVDVGRGNGYTF.

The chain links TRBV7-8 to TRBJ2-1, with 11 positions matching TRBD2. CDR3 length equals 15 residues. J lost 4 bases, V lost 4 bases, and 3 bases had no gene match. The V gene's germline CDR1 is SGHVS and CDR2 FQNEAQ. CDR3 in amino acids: CASSSGLAAYNEQFF. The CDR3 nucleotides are TGTGCCAGCAGCTCGGGACTAGCGGCTTACAATGAGCAGTTCTTC.

The CDR3 sequence is CASRSGTGRDIQYF. CDR3 bases: TGCGCCAGCAGATCCGGGACAGGGAGGGACATTCAGTACTTC. The gene calls are TRBV5-1 and TRBJ2-4; 9 positions agree with TRBD1. This CDR3 has 14 residues. The V gene's germline CDR1 is SGHRS and CDR2 YFSETQ. The ends lost 5 bases at V and 8 bases at J; junction bases unmatched: 8.

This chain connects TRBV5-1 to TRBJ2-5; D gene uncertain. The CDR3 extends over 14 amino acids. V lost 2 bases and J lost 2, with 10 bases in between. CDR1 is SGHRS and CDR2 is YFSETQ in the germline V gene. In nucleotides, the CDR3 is TGCGCCAGCAGCTTAGGCGGCGTACAAGAGACCCAGTACTTC. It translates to CASSLGGVQETQYF.

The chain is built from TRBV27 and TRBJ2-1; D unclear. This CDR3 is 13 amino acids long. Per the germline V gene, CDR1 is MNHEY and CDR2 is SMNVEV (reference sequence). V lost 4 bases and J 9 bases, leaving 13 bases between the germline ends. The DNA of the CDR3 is TGTGCCAGCAGTTGGTCTGAGGTCCGTGAGCAGTTCTTC. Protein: CASSWSEVREQFF.

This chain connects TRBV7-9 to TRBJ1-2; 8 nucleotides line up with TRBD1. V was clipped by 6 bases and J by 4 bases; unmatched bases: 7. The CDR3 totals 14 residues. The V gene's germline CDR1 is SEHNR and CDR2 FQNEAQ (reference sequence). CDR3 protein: CASRKQGDPYGYTF. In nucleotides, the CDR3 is TGTGCCAGCAGGAAACAGGGGGATCCCTATGGCTACACCTTC.

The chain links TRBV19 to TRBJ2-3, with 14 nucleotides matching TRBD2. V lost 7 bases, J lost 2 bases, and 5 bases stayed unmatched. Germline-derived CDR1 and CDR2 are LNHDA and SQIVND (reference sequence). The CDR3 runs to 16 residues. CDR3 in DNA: TGTGCCAGTATGGGACTAGCGGGAGCATACACAGATACGCAGTATTTT. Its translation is CASMGLAGAYTDTQYF.

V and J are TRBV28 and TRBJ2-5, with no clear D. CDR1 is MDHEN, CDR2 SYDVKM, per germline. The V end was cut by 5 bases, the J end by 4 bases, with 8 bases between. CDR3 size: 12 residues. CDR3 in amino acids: CASSLRRETQYF. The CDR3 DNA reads TGTGCCAGCAGTCTACGAAGAGAGACCCAGTACTTC.

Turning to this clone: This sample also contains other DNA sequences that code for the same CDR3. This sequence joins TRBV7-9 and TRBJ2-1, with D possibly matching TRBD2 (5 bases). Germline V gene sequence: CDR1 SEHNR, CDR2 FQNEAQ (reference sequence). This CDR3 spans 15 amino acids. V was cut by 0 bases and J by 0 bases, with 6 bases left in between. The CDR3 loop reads CASSLAGSSYNEQFF. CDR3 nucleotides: TGTGCCAGCAGCTTAGCTGGGAGCTCCTACAATGAGCAGTTCTTC. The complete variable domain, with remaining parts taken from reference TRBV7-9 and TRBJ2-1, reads DTGVSQNPRHKITKRGQNVTFRCDPISEHNRLYWYRQTLGQGPEFLTYFQNEAQLEKSRLLSDRFSAERPKGSFSTLEIQRTEQGDSAMYLCASSLAGSSYNEQFFGPGTRLTVL.

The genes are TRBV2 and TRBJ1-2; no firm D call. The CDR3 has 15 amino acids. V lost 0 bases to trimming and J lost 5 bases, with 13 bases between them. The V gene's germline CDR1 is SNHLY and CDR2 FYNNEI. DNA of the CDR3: TGTGCCAGCAGTGAAGCGCGGCAGCTCCTTTATGGCTACACCTTC. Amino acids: CASSEARQLLYGYTF.

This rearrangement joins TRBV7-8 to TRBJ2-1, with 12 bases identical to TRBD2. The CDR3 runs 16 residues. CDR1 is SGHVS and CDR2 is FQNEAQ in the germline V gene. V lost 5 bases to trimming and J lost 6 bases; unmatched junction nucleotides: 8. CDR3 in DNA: TGTGCCAGCAGCGACCGACTAGCGGGAGTGAGCAATGAGCAGTTCTTC. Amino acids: CASSDRLAGVSNEQFF.

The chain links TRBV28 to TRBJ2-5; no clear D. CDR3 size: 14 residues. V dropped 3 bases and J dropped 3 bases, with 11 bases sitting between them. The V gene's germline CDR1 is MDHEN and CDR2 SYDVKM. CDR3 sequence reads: CASSFQWREETQYF. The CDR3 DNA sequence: TGTGCCAGCAGTTTTCAATGGAGAGAAGAGACCCAGTACTTC.

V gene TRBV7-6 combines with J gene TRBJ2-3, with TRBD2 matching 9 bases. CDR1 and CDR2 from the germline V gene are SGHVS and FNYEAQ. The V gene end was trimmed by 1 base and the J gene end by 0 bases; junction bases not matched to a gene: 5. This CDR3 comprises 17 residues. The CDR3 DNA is TGTGCCAGCAGCTTAGGCACTAGCGGGCGAAGCACAGATACGCAGTATTTT. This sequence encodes CASSLGTSGRSTDTQYF.

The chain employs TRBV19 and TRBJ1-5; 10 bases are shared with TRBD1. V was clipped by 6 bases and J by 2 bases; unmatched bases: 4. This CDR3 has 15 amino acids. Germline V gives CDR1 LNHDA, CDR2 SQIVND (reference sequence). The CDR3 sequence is CASRTGGAGNQPQHF. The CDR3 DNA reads TGTGCCAGTAGGACAGGGGGCGCGGGCAATCAGCCCCAGCATTTT. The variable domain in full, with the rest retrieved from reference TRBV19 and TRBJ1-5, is DGGITQSPKYLFRKEGQNVTLSCEQNLNHDAMYWYRQDPGQGLRLIYYSQIVNDFQKGDIAEGYSVSREKKESFPLTVTSAQKNPTAFYLCASRTGGAGNQPQHFGDGTRLSIL.

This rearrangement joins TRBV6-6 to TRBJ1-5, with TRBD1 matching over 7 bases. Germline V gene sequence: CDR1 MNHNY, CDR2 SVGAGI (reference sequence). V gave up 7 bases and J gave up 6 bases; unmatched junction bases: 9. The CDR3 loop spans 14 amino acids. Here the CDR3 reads CASKGGPPGQPQHF. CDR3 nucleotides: TGTGCCAGCAAAGGGGGCCCGCCGGGTCAGCCCCAGCATTTT.

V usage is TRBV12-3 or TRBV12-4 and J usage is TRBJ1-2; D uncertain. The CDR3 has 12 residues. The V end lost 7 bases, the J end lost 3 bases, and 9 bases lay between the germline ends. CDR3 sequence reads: CASTQSYYGYTF. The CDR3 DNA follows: TGTGCCAGCACCCAGTCTTACTATGGCTACACCTTC.

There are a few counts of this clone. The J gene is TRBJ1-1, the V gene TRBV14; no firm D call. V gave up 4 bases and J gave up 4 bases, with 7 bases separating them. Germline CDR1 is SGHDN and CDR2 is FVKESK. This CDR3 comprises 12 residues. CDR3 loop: CASSLSGTEAFF. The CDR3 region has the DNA TGTGCCAGCAGCCTCAGCGGCACTGAAGCTTTCTTT. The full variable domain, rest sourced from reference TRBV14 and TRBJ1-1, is EAGVTQFPSHSVIEKGQTVTLRCDPISGHDNLYWYRRVMGKEIKFLLHFVKESKQDESGMPNNRFLAERTGGTYSTLKVQPAELEDSGVYFCASSLSGTEAFFGQGTRLTVV.